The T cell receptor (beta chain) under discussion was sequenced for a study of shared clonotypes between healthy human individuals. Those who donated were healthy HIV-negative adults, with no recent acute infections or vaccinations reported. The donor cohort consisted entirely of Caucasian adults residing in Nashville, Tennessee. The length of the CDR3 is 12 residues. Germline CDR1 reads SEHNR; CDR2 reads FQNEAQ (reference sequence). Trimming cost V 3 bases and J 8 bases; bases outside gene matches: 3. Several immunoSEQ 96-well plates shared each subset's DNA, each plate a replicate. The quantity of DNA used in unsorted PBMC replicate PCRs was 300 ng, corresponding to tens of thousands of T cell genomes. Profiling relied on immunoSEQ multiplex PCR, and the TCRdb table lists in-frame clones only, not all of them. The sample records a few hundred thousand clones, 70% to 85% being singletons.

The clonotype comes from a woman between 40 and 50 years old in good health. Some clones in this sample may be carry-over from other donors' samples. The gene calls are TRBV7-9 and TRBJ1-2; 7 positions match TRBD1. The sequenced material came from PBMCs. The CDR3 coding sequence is TGTGCCAGCAGCTTTACAGGGGTCGGCTACACCTTC. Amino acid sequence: CASSFTGVGYTF.